This T cell receptor (beta chain) derives from a study of a mutant IDH1 vaccine in newly diagnosed glioma. Study-wide background: Vaccination started 4-6 weeks after radiotherapy alone, or with temozolomide cycles. The therapy given earlier, which was standard therapy, consisted of radiotherapy, temozolomide, or both, and most of the patients received both.

Time point denoted: week 47, end of study. The content of each vaccine dose was 300 ug of mutant IDH1 20-mer peptide, and topical imiquimod accompanied it. Turning to this clone: Its antigen remains unknown.

The assay was immunoSEQ multiplex PCR, and TCRdb's table has in-frame clones only and misses some. This sample yields roughly 34,000 clones, of which 80% to 95% are seen a single time; around 5% belongs to the top ten. Germline CDR1 reads MNHNS; CDR2 reads SASEGT. The CDR3 is made up of 17 amino acids. Deletions cut 2 bases from V and 1 base from J, with 17 bases between. This TCR came from a woman aged 40 to 50 with glioma. This chain joins TRBV6-1 and TRBJ1-1, with D perhaps TRBD1 (5 bases). Sequenced material: PBMCs, taken from a glioma patient whose treatment included an IDH1 peptide vaccine. The CDR3 spells CASSEKRDRIWNTEAFF. The CDR3 DNA reads as TGTGCCAGCAGTGAAAAGCGGGACCGAATTTGGAACACTGAAGCTTTCTTT.